This TCR beta chain was sequenced for a study of T cells in women clearing cervical HPV infection. Study overall: Only a few women had HLA typing results available. Findings and limits, study-wide: Combining TCR richness with V gene abundances gave approximately 0.8 AUC.

The repertoire was sequenced with immunoSEQ multiplex PCR; TCRdb's copy has only in-frame clones and lacks some. Here the sample table reports about 29,000 clones. As for this clone: Its antigen is currently unknown. The read terminates 3 residues ahead of where the CDR3 ends, so the germline J gene completes it.

Germline V lookup: CDR1 SGHRS, CDR2 YFSETQ. The CDR3 is 14 residues long. V was cut by 5 bases and J by 2 bases, with 13 bases left in between. The sample consisted of blood buffy coat. This chain joins TRBV5-1 and TRBJ1-2; TRBD1 is a possible D gene (6 bases). The TCR originated in a woman between 18 and 69 years old with a cervical HPV16 infection that either progressed to CIN3+ or cleared (not recorded which). The CDR3: CASRSGQTNYGYTF. Incomplete CDR3 DNA: TGCGCCAGCAGGTCCGGACAGACGAACTATGGC.